The 6 T cell receptor beta chains below were found in one sample sequenced in a study of control samples from healthy donors and cancer patients. Repertoires were generated with immunoSEQ multiplex PCR, while TCRdb's copy carries only in-frame clones and drops some. Of about 98,000 clones in the sample, roughly 78% were seen once. Sequenced sample: blood. These receptors were obtained from a man aged 55 to 70 in good health.

This chain links TRBV5-6 with TRBJ2-3, with D possibly being TRBD2 (6 bases). V lost 2 bases to trimming and J lost 7 bases, with 17 bases between them. CDR1 and CDR2 (germline): SGHDT, YYEEEE. The CDR3 has 15 amino acids. CDR3 in DNA: TGTGCCAGCAGCTTAGAGACGGGGGATATAAATACGCAGTATTTT. It codes for CASSLETGDINTQYF.

J is TRBJ2-7 and V is TRBV4-1; D gene uncertain. The CDR3 consists of 11 residues. V was shortened by 5 bases and J by 0 bases, with 2 bases between the two germline ends. The V gene's germline CDR1 is MGHRA and CDR2 YSYEKL. The CDR3 bases are TGCGCCAGCAGCAACTCCTACGAGCAGTACTTC. Translated, it gives CASSNSYEQYF.

The chain joins TRBV6-2 or TRBV6-3 to TRBJ1-2; TRBD1 might be the D (5 bases). There are 14 residues in the CDR3. Per germline, CDR1 MNHEY and CDR2 SVGEGT. Trimming took off 0 bases at V and 4 bases at J, with 9 bases between the two ends. The DNA of the CDR3 is TGTGCCAGCAGTTACTCGCCAGGGTTCTATGGCTACACCTTC. This codes for CASSYSPGFYGYTF.

This clone showed up just once. The gene calls are TRBV4-2 and TRBJ2-5; 15 bases agree with TRBD2. The CDR3 is 15 amino acids. Germline-derived CDR1 and CDR2 are LGHNA and YNFKEQ. V dropped 5 bases and J dropped 5; count of bases not matched to a gene: 3. CDR3 in amino acids: CASSYGTSGRETQYF. For the CDR3, the DNA is TGTGCCAGCAGCTACGGGACTAGCGGGAGGGAGACCCAGTACTTC.

V usage is TRBV5-4 and J usage is TRBJ1-4, with D possibly being TRBD1 (5 bases). Trimming took 2 bases from V and 7 from J, leaving 12 bases between them. The CDR3 runs 14 residues. Per the germline V gene, CDR1 is SGHNT and CDR2 is YYREEE (reference sequence). CDR3 sequence (DNA): TGTGCCAGCAGCTTCGGGGGAATCGGTGAAAAACTGTTTTTT. The encoded protein is CASSFGGIGEKLFF.

In this sample, this clone turned up once. The CDR3 sequence is CASTLLGLAGGPHQETQYF. Written as DNA, the CDR3 is TGTGCCAGCACCTTACTGGGACTAGCGGGGGGGCCCCACCAAGAGACCCAGTACTTC. This chain connects TRBV5-4 to TRBJ2-5; 16 positions agree with TRBD2. The J segment lost 0 bases and the V segment lost 6 bases, leaving 11 bases of the junction unmatched. The CDR3 consists of 19 residues. Germline CDR1 is SGHNT and CDR2 is YYREEE (reference sequence).